The entry below describes one TCR beta chain. Its target is not known. This specimen belongs to a study of T cell responses to AZD1222 COVID-19 vaccine. Points from the study as a whole: Donors skewed white British and female; clonal diversity was possibly underestimated. With two AZD1222 doses given, Spike-specific TCR breadth and depth both rose. Vaccine-associated CD4 TCRs ranged over spike, dominating at 160-218 and 743-854. Without day 14 samples, only post-peak T cell repertoires were studied.

Generated by immunoSEQ multiplex PCR, the TCRdb table keeps only in-frame clones and is missing some. The sample yields around 180,000 clones, 87% seen once. Source: peripheral blood, taken on day 0 of MenACWY control vaccination. The receptor was derived from an adult in good health.

The CDR3 region is CASSLKADAQFF. The CDR3 nucleotides read TGTGCCAGCAGTTTGAAAGCGGACGCCCAGTTCTTC. The rearrangement joins TRBV28 to TRBJ2-1, with a weak D call TRBD2 (5 bases). V dropped 3 bases and J dropped 13 bases, with 13 bases sitting between them. This CDR3 has 12 residues. CDR1 is MDHEN, CDR2 SYDVKM, per germline.